This record covers a single T cell receptor beta chain. It has no known antigen specificity. Base quality data are lacking; no much larger clone is found one base away. These data originate in a study of blood T cell repertoires in COVID-19 (dated by TCRdb to the early 2020s). In the study overall: Samples covering the acute and convalescent phases of COVID-19 were provided by collaborators in the United States, Italy and Spain. Where available, HLA class I and class II types were taken from metadata supplied by the sample provider and were not determined by assay-based typing. Nearly every sample came with metadata listing a de-identified subject ID, COVID-19 status, age in years and sex. The samples were drawn from two sources: the first 160 participants of the ongoing ImmuneRACE study, and fewer than 1,500 subjects contributed by 6 global collaborators. The material from the prospective study consisted of cDNA or gDNA derived from T cells, B-cell-depleted T cells, or PBMCs. Subjects who had been exposed to COVID-19, were actively infected with it, or had recovered from it provided the deeply sampled blood TCRbeta repertoires that made up the dataset. The repertoires were released in a freely available public database intended as a resource for research on the immune response to SARS-CoV-2.

Spanning cysteine to phenylalanine, the CDR3 consists of 13 amino acids. The read is trimmed to its CDR3 DNA, 39 bases read in frame from base 1. From a lookup of the germline V gene, CDR1 and CDR2 are ENHRY and SYGVKD. Ends trimmed: V by 8 bases, J by 5 bases; bases unmatched to a gene: 5. General conclusions and limits of the study: The amount of clinical and demographic metadata varied by source and participant and was provided uncurated.

TCRbeta CDR3 regions were amplified from genomic DNA using the immunoSEQ Assay, a bias-controlled multiplex PCR. In the source study's methods: The number of nucleated cells in each sample was estimated from the amplification of reference gene primers within the assay. To quantify the absolute abundance of each unique TCRbeta CDR3 rearrangement, sequence reads were collapsed and filtered. For each sample, productive Simpson clonality was calculated as the square root of Simpson's diversity index over productive rearrangements. TCRdb retrieved this table from immuneACCESS and kept in-frame rearrangements only. Not all clones are present; in checked studies, unresolved V genes account for under half, and no reason is known for the remainder. The DNA gave D and trimming, while V, J and clone size come from that table. The sample profile shows around 130,000 clones; 80% to 90% of them were found once. 25% to 30% of the sample rests with the top ten.

The collaborating institutions used their own protocols to collect whole blood in K2EDTA tubes. For TCRbeta analysis, collaborators shipped samples as frozen whole blood, isolated PBMCs, or DNA extracted from either of those sample types. Sequencing was carried out using peripheral blood. This receptor was obtained from a man between 70 and 80 years old with active or convalescent COVID-19. Rearrangement joined TRBV10-3 to TRBJ1-4; 7 bases in between match TRBD1. The CDR3 region: CAIRDSWNEKLFF. The sequenced DNA is TGTGCCATCCGGGACAGTTGGAATGAAAAACTGTTTTTT.